The next 3 T cell receptor beta chains were all read from a single sample in a study of immune heterogeneity within non-small cell lung tumors (dated 2018 in TCRdb). The sequencer listed for this sample is HiSeq X Ten. The TCR beta CDR3 region was amplified with a multiplex PCR system, in which a first round of around 10 cycles was run using 32 V-gene forward and 13 J-gene reverse primers. The public reads were quality trimmed at Q25 with fastp and then assembled into clones with MiXCR by TCRdb, keeping productive beta chains. Under each unique CDR3 protein, matching rows form one entry showing the most common genes and DNA. The sample contains about 3,200 distinct CDR3 sequences, under 25% of them found a single time. More than 15% of the sample goes to the ten largest clones. For the TCR template, genomic DNA was extracted from bulk tumor tissue, and 450 to 700 ng of gDNA was amplified for each sample. During surgery, multiple biopsies were taken from each primary tumor and placed as far apart as possible within the tumor mass. The study cohort was described as untreated, and the patients were newly diagnosed NSCLC cases having curative surgery.

The specimen was lung tumor tissue. Every receptor here comes from a man aged 60 to 75 with non-small cell lung cancer.

Within the sample, this clonotype is medium-sized. The chain links TRBV25-1 to TRBJ2-3; weak D call: TRBD2 (6 bases). The CDR3 consists of 17 residues. CDR1 and CDR2 from the germline V gene are MGHDK and SYGVNS. Trimming cost V 5 bases and J 0 bases, with 18 bases left between them. In DNA form, the CDR3 reads TGTGCCAGCAGTAAAATCCGTGGGGGGATTAGCACAGATACGCAGTATTTT. Its translation: CASSKIRGGISTDTQYF. The variable domain in full, completed from reference TRBV25-1 and TRBJ2-3, reads EADIYQTPRYLVIGTGKKITLECSQTMGHDKMYWYQQDPGMELHLIHYSYGVNSTEKGDLSSESTVSRIRTEHFPLTLESARPSHTSQYLCASSKIRGGISTDTQYFGPGTRLTVL.

This clonotype came up once. The chain joins TRBV12-3 or TRBV12-4 to TRBJ2-1; 10 positions agree with TRBD2. This CDR3 contains 15 residues. Germline trimming cut 3 bases from V and 9 bases from J; bases unmatched to any gene: 8. CDR3 protein: CASSFSLAGDIEQFF. The CDR3 DNA reads TGTGCCAGCAGTTTTTCCCTAGCGGGGGATATTGAGCAGTTCTTC.

This clonotype is categorized as medium-sized. The chain couples TRBV19 to TRBJ2-6; 7 bases map to TRBD1. This CDR3 contains 16 residues. With 4 bases clipped from V and 2 bases from J, the junction kept 5 bases outside the gene matches. In germline, CDR1 is LNHDA, CDR2 SQIVND (reference sequence). The CDR3 protein is CASSNLTGAGANVLTF. The CDR3 DNA sequence: TGTGCCAGTAGTAACCTAACAGGGGCTGGGGCCAACGTCCTGACTTTC.